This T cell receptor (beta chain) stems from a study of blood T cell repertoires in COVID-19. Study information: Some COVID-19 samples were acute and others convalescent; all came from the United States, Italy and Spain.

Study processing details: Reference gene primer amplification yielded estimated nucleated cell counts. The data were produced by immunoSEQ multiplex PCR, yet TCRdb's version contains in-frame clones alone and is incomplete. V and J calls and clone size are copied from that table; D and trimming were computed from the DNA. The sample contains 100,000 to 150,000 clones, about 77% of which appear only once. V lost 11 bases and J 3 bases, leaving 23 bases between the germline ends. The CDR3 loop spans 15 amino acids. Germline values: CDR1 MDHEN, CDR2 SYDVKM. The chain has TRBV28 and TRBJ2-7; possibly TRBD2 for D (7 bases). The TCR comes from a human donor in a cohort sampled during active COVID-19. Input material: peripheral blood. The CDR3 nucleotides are TGTGCCGGCGGGGGCAGTTTGGCCCAAAACTACGAGCAGTACTTC. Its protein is CAGGGSLAQNYEQYF.